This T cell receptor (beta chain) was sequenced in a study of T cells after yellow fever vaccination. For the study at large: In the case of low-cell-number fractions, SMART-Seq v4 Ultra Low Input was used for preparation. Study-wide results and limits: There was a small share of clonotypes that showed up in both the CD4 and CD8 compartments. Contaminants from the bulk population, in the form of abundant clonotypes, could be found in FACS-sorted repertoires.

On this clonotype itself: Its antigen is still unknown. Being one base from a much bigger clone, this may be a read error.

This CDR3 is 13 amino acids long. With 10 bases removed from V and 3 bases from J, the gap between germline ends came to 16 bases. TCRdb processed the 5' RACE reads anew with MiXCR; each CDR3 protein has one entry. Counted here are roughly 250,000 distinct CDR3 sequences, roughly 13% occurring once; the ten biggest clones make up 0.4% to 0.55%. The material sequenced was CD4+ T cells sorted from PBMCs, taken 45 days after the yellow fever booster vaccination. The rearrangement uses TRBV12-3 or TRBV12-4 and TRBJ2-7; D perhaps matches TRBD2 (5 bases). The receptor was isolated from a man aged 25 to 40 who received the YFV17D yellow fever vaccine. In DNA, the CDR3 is TGTGCCATCAGCCGGGGTAGTTACTACGAGCAGTACTTC. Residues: CAISRGSYYEQYF.